This T cell receptor (beta chain) was retrieved from a study of T cell repertoires in cytomegalovirus infection. Study in general: Carrying CMV and the relevant HLA type showed in public TCR beta signatures. Study-wide results and caveats: There were HLA-C-restricted CMV-specific TCR beta clonotypes dominating the ex vivo response.

TCRdb processed the reads anew with MiXCR; each CDR3 protein has one entry. Of some 150,000 distinct CDR3 sequences detected, around a quarter appear once; the ten largest clones hold around 9.9%. The CDR3 loop spans 22 amino acids. From germline, CDR1 is SGHTA and CDR2 FQGNSA. As to this clonotype: Its antigen is unidentified. Relative to the germline gene, one junction end is altered; a read error may explain this.

V usage is TRBV7-2 and J usage is TRBJ2-4; TRBD2 matches 14 bases. Sample: PBMCs. The sequence came from a human donor in good health (CMV status not recorded). Some clones in this sample may be carry-over from other donors' samples. CDR3 residues: CVSSLVLLRTSGGSIAKNMQYF. The CDR3 DNA follows: TGTGTCAGCAGCTTAGTCCTACTTCGGACTAGCGGGGGGTCAATAGCCAAAAACATGCAGTACTTC.